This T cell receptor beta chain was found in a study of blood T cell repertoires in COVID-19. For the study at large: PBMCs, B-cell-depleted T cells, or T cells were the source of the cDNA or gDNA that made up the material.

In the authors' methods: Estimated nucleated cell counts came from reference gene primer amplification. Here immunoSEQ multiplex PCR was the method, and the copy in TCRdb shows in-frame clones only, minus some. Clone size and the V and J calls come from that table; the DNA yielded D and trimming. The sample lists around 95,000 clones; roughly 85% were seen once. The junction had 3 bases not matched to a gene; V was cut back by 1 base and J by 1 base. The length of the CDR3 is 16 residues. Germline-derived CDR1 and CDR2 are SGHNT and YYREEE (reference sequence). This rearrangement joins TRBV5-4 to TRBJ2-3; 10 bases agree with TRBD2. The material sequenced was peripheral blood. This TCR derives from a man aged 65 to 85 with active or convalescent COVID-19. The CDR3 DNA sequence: TGTGCCAGCAGCTTGCGGCTAGCGGGAGGCACAGATACGCAGTATTTT. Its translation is CASSLRLAGGTDTQYF.